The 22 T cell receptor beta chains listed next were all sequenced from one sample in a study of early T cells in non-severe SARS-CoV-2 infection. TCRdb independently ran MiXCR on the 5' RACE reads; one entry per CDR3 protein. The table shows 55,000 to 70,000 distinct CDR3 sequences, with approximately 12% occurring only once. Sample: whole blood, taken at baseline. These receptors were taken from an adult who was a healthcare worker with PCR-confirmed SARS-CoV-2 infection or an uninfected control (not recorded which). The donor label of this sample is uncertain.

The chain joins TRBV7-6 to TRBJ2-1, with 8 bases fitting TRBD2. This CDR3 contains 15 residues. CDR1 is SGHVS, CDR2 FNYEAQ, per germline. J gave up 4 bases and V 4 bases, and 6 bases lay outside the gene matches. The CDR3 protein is CASSSYGGGYNEQFF. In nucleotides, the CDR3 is TGTGCCAGCAGCTCCTACGGGGGGGGATACAATGAGCAGTTCTTC.

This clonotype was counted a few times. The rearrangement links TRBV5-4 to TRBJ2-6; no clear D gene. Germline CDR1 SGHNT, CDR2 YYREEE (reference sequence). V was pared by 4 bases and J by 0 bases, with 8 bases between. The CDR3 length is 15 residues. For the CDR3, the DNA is TGTGCCAGCAGCCTGGATAGCTCTGGGGCCAACGTCCTGACTTTC. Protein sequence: CASSLDSSGANVLTF.

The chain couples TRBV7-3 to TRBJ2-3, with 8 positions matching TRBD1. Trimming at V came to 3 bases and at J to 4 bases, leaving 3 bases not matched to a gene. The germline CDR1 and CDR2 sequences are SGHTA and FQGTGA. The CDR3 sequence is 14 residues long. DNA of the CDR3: TGTGCCAGCAGCTTTTCAGGGGGCGCAGATACGCAGTATTTT. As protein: CASSFSGGADTQYF.

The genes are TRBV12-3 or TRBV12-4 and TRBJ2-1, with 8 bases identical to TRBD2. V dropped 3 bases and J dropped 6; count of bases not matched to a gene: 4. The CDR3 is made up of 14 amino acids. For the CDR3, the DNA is TGTGCCAGCAGTTTTGACGGGGGGGGCAATGAGCAGTTCTTC. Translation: CASSFDGGGNEQFF.

DNA of the CDR3: TGTGCCAGCAGTGAAGCTTTGGCAGGGGCCTACGAGCAGTACGTC. It is translated as CASSEALAGAYEQYV. This rearrangement joins TRBV6-1 to TRBJ2-7, with D possibly TRBD1 on 6 matching bases. Trimming cost V 0 bases and J 2 bases, with 11 bases left between them. Germline V CDR1 and CDR2: MNHNS, SASEGT. The CDR3 loop spans 15 amino acids.

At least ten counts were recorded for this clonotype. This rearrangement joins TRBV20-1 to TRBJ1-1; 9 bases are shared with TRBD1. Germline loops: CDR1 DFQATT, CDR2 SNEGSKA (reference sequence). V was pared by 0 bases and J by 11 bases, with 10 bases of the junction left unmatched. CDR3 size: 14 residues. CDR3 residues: CSARDSGQGRRAFF. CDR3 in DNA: TGCAGTGCTAGAGACTCGGGACAGGGAAGGAGGGCTTTCTTT.

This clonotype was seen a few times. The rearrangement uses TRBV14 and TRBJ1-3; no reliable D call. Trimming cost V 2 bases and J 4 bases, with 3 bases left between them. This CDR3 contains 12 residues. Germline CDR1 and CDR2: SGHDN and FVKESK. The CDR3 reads CASSQQGNTIYF. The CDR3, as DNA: TGTGCCAGCAGCCAACAAGGAAACACCATATATTTT.

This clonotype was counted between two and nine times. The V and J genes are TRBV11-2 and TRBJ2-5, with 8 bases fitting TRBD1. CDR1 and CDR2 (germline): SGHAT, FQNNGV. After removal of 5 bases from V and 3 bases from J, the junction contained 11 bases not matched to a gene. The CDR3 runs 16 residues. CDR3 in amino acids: CASSPPLGTGEETQYF. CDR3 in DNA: TGTGCCAGCAGCCCACCTTTAGGGACAGGCGAAGAGACCCAGTACTTC. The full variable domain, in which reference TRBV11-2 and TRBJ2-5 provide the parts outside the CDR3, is EAGVAQSPRYKIIEKRQSVAFWCNPISGHATLYWYQQILGQGPKLLIQFQNNGVVDDSQLPKDRFSAERLKGVDSTLKIQPAKLEDSAVYLCASSPPLGTGEETQYFGPGTRLLVL.

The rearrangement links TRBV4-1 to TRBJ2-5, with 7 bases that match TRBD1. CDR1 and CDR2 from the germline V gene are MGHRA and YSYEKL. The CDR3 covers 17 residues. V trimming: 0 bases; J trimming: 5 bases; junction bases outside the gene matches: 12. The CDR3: CASSQDEARGRQETQYF. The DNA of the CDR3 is TGCGCCAGCAGCCAAGATGAGGCGAGGGGGCGGCAGGAGACCCAGTACTTC.

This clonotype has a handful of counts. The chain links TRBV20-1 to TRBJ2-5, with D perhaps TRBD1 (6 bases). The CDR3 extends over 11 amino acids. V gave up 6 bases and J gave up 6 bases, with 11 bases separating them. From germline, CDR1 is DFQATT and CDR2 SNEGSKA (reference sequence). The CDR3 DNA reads TGCAGTGCAGAACAGGGAAAGACCCAGTACTTC. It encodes CSAEQGKTQYF.

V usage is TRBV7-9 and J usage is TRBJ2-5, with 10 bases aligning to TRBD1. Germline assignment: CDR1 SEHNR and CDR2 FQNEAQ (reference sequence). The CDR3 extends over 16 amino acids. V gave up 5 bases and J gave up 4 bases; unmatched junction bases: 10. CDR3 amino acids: CASSRRNRDRGETQYF. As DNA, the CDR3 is TGTGCCAGCAGCAGAAGAAACCGGGACAGGGGAGAGACCCAGTACTTC.

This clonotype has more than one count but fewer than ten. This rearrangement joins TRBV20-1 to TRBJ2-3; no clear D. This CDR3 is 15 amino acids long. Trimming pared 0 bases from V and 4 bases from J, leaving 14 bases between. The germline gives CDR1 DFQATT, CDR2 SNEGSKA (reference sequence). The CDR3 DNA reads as TGCAGTGCTAGAGATCAGTCCAGCACCGCAGATACGCAGTATTTT. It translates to CSARDQSSTADTQYF.

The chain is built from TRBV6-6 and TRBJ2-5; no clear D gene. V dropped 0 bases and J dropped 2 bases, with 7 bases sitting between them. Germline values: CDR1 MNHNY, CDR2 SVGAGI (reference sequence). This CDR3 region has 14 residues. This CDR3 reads CASSYSGIQETQYF. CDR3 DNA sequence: TGTGCCAGCAGTTACTCAGGGATACAAGAGACCCAGTACTTC.

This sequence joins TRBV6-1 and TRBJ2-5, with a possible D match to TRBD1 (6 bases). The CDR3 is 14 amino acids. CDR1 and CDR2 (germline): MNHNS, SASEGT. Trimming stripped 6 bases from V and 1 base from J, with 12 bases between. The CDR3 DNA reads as TGTGCCAGCAGCCCCGTGACAGGCCAAGAGACCCAGTACTTC. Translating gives CASSPVTGQETQYF.

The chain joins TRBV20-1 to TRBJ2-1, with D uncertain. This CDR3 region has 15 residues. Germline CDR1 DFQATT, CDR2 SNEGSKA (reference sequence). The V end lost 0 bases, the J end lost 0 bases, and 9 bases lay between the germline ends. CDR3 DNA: TGCAGTGCTAGAGATTGGGTACTCTCCTACAATGAGCAGTTCTTC. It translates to CSARDWVLSYNEQFF.

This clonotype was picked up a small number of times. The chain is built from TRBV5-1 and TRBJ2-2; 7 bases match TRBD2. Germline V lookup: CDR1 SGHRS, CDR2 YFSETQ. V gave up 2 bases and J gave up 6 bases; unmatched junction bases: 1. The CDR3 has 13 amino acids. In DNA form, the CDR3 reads TGCGCCAGCAGCTTTCGGGGGGCCGGGGAGCTGTTTTTT. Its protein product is CASSFRGAGELFF.

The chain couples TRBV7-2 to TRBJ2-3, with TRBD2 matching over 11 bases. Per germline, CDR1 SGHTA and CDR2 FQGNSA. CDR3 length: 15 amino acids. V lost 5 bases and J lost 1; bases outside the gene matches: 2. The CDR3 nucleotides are TGTGCCAGCAGCGGGGGACTAGCGGGCACAGATACGCAGTATTTT. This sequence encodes CASSGGLAGTDTQYF.

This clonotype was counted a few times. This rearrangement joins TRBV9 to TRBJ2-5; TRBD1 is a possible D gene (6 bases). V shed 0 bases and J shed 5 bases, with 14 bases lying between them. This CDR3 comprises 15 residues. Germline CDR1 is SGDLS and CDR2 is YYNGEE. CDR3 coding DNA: TGTGCCAGCAGCGTAGCCTGGACAGTCCGGGAGACCCAGTACTTC. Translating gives CASSVAWTVRETQYF.

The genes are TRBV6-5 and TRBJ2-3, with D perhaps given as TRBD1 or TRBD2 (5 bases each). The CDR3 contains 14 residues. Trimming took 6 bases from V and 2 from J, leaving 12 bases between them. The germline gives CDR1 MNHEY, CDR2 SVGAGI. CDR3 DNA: TGTGCCAGCAGGAGGGGCAGCAACACAGATACGCAGTATTTT. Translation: CASRRGSNTDTQYF.

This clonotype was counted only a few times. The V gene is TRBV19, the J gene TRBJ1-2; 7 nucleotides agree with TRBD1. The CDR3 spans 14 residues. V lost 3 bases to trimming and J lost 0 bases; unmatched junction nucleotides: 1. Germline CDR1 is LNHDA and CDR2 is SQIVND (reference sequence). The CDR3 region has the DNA TGTGCCAGTAGTATCCAGGGGGCTAACTATGGCTACACCTTC. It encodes CASSIQGANYGYTF.

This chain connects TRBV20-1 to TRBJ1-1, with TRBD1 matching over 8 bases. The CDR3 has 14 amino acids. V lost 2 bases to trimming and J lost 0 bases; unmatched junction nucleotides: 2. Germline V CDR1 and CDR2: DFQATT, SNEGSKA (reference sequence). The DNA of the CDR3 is TGCAGTGCTAGACAGGGGGCCATGAACACTGAAGCTTTCTTT. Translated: CSARQGAMNTEAFF.

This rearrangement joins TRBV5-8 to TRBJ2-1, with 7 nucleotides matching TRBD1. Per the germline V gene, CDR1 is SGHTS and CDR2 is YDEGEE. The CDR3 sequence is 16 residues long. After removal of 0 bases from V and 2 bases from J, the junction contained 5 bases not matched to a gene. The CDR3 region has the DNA TGTGCCAGCAGCTTGGCTGGGACAGTTGCCTACAATGAGCAGTTCTTC. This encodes CASSLAGTVAYNEQFF.